Presented here are 12 T cell receptor beta chains from one specimen sequenced in a study of T-cell reconstitution after alpha-beta-depleted transplantation in children (dated by TCRdb to the mid-2010s). Libraries were prepared through PCR. This sample was sequenced with an Illumina HiSeq 2500. TCR library preparation used molecular barcoding, with unique molecular identifiers applied to normalize quantification of the TCRbeta repertoire. The public reads were run again by TCRdb, first through fastp at Q25 and then through MiXCR, and only productive beta chains were kept. Each entry merges the rows of one CDR3 protein and shows their most common DNA and genes. This sample comprises 500,000 or so distinct CDR3 sequences, 30% to 35% of them detected only once. The ten top clones hold more than 2% of the sample. The sample here was PBMCs from the stem cell graft donor, taken from the stem cell graft. The receptor source for this set is a human donor who donated a stem cell graft to a child with aplastic anemia.

This clonotype was found many times. This chain links TRBV20-1 with TRBJ2-3, with D possibly matching TRBD2 (6 bases). CDR1 and CDR2 (germline): DFQATT, SNEGSKA (reference sequence). This CDR3 is built from 14 residues. With 6 bases removed from V and 3 bases from J, the gap between germline ends came to 16 bases. DNA for the CDR3: TGCAGTGCCCCTGACGGGAGTGGGACAGATACGCAGTATTTT. Translated: CSAPDGSGTDTQYF.

The V and J genes are TRBV24-1 and TRBJ1-5, with 8 positions matching TRBD1. Germline values: CDR1 KGHDR, CDR2 SFDVKD. V gave up 4 bases and J gave up 6 bases; unmatched junction bases: 7. The length of the CDR3 is 15 residues. This CDR3 is CATSEPGGWGQPQHF. The CDR3 DNA reads as TGTGCCACCAGTGAACCAGGGGGCTGGGGTCAGCCCCAGCATTTT.

The chain couples TRBV3-1 to TRBJ1-5; TRBD1 matches 7 bases. The CDR3 is 16 residues long. With 6 bases clipped from V and 0 bases from J, the junction kept 8 bases outside the gene matches. The germline V gene has CDR1 LGHDT and CDR2 YNNKEL (reference sequence). CDR3 nucleotide sequence: TGTGCCAGCAGTCCAACCGGGACAGCTAGCAATCAGCCCCAGCATTTT. Its protein product is CASSPTGTASNQPQHF.

The chain links TRBV7-3 to TRBJ1-1, with D unclear. The CDR3 is 14 residues long. CDR1 and CDR2 from the germline V gene are SGHTA and FQGTGA. Trimming removed 3 bases from V and 1 base from J, with 9 bases in between. CDR3 sequence reads: CASSFSPGNTEAFF. Here the CDR3 DNA reads TGTGCCAGCAGCTTTAGTCCGGGGAACACTGAAGCTTTCTTT.

This clonotype was observed a handful of times. This chain connects TRBV2 to TRBJ2-3; no clear D. CDR1 and CDR2 (germline): SNHLY, FYNNEI. Deletions cut 3 bases from V and 2 bases from J, with 15 bases between. The CDR3 is made up of 16 amino acids. CDR3 sequence reads: CASSEVTLDDTDTQYF. The CDR3 DNA reads TGTGCCAGCAGTGAGGTTACCCTAGACGACACAGATACGCAGTATTTT.

This clonotype was seen a handful of times. The chain links TRBV9 to TRBJ1-3; D is undetermined. Germline V gene sequence: CDR1 SGDLS, CDR2 YYNGEE. This CDR3 has 14 residues. Trimming shortened V by 0 bases and J by 2 bases, and 6 bases separated the two germline ends. The CDR3 DNA is TGTGCCAGCAGCGTAGCGGTCACTGGAAACACCATATATTTT. Protein product: CASSVAVTGNTIYF.

This clonotype was observed a few times. The chain links TRBV6-1 to TRBJ2-7, with 8 bases that match TRBD2. The CDR3 length is 14 residues. The V gene's germline CDR1 is MNHNS and CDR2 SASEGT. V lost 6 bases and J lost 0; bases outside the gene matches: 4. CDR3 DNA: TGTGCCAGCAGACTAAGCGGGAGCTCCTACGAGCAGTACGTC. Residues: CASRLSGSSYEQYV.

V usage is TRBV28 and J usage is TRBJ2-7; D possibly matches TRBD1 or TRBD2 (7 bases each). V lost 8 bases, J lost 4 bases, and 18 bases lay in between. CDR1 is MDHEN and CDR2 is SYDVKM in the germline V gene. The CDR3 is 14 residues long. The CDR3 DNA is TGTGCCAGCCGGGAGGCAGGGGGGCGGTACGAGCAGTACTTC. Translating gives CASREAGGRYEQYF.

The genes are TRBV28 and TRBJ1-1; D not resolved. Germline assignment: CDR1 MDHEN and CDR2 SYDVKM. Trimming cost V 1 base and J 1 base, with 10 bases left between them. The CDR3 covers 15 residues. CDR3 coding DNA: TGTGCCAGCAGTTTATTGCCTTTAGGGAACACTGAAGCTTTCTTT. This codes for CASSLLPLGNTEAFF.

This clonotype was observed a handful of times. This chain links TRBV20-1 with TRBJ2-7; tentative D call: TRBD1 (6 bases). CDR3 length: 14 amino acids. Germline V gene lookup returns CDR1 DFQATT and CDR2 SNEGSKA (reference sequence). The V gene lost 0 bases and the J gene lost 1 base, with 10 bases spanning the gap. In DNA, the CDR3 is TGCAGTGCTAGAGAATCAAGGGGGTCCTACGAGCAGTACTTC. It yields the protein CSARESRGSYEQYF.

This chain connects TRBV14 to TRBJ2-1; 12 positions agree with TRBD2. With V trimmed by 4 bases and J by 9 bases, 7 bases remained unmatched. The CDR3 runs 15 residues. From germline, CDR1 is SGHDN and CDR2 FVKESK. The CDR3 sequence is CASSRRTSGNTEQFF. CDR3 sequence (DNA): TGTGCCAGCAGCCGGCGGACTAGCGGGAACACTGAGCAGTTCTTC.

The V and J genes are TRBV12-5 and TRBJ2-1; the D gene is possibly TRBD1 (7 bases). The germline gives CDR1 LGHNT, CDR2 FRNRAP. The germline V and J ends were trimmed by 0 bases and 1 base, with 19 bases remaining between them. The CDR3 is 19 amino acids. The CDR3 DNA follows: TGTGCTAGTGGTTTGGTTATTATCCGCGGGACAGCATCCTACAATGAGCAGTTCTTC. Protein: CASGLVIIRGTASYNEQFF.